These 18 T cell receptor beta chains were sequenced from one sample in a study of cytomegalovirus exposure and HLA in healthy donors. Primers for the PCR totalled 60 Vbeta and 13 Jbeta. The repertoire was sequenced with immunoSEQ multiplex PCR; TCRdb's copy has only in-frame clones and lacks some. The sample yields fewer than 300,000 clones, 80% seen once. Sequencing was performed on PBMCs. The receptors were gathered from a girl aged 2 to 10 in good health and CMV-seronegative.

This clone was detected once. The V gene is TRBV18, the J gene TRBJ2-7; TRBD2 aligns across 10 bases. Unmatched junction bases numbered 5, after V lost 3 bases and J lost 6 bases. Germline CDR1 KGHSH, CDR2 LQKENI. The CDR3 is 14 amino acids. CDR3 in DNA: TGTGCCAGCTCACCGGGGACTAGCGTGGGCGAGCAGTACTTC. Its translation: CASSPGTSVGEQYF. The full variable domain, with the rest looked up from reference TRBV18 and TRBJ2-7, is NAGVMQNPRHLVRRRGQEARLRCSPMKGHSHVYWYRQLPEEGLKFMVYLQKENIIDESGMPKERFSAEFPKEGPSILRIQQVVRGDSAAYFCASSPGTSVGEQYFGPGTRLTVT.

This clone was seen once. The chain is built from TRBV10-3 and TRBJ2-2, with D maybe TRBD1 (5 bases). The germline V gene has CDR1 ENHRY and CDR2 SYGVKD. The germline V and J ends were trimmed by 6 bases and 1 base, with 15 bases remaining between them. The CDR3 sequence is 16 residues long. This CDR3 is CAISPVGQLNTGELFF. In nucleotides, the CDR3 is TGTGCCATCAGCCCGGTGGGGCAATTGAACACCGGGGAGCTGTTTTTT.

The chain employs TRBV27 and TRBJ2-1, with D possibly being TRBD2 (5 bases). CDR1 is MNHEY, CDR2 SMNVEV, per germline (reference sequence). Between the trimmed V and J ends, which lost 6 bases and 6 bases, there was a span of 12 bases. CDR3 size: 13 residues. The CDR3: CASSEGYGNEQFF. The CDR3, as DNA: TGTGCCAGCAGCGAGGGTTACGGCAATGAGCAGTTCTTC.

The CDR3 nucleotides read TGTGCCACCAGCAGAGAATTTGGCAGAAATAGCAATCAGCCCCAGCATTTT. This translates into CATSREFGRNSNQPQHF. This chain links TRBV15 with TRBJ1-5; no firm D call. V gave up 0 bases and J gave up 0 bases, with 12 bases separating them. The germline V gene encodes CDR1 LNHNV and CDR2 YYDKDF (reference sequence). This CDR3 spans 17 amino acids.

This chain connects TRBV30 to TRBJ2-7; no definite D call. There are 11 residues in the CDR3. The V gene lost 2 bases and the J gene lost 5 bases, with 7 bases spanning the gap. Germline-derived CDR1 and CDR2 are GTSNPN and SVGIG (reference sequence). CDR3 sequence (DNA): TGTGCCTGGAGTTTGGCCCACGAGCAGTACTTC. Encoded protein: CAWSLAHEQYF.

In DNA form, the CDR3 reads TGTGCCAGCAGCGAGAGAGAAACTAATGAAAAACTGTTTTTT. Amino acids: CASSERETNEKLFF. This chain links TRBV28 with TRBJ1-4; no firm D call. V shed 6 bases and J shed 1 base, with 9 bases lying between them. Germline V gene data show CDR1 as MDHEN and CDR2 as SYDVKM. The CDR3 totals 14 residues.

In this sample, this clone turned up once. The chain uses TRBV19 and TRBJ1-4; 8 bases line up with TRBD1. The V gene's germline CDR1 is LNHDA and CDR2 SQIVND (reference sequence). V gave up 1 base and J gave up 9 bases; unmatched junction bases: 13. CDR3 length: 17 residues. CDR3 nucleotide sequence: TGTGCCAGTAGTATAGGAGGGCGGACAGGGCTTCCGAAAAAACTGTTTTTT. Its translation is CASSIGGRTGLPKKLFF.

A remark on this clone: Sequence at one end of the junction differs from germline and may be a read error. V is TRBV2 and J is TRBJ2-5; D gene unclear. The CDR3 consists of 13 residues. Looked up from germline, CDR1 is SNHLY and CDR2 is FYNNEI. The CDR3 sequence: CASSEANQETQYF. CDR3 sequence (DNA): TGTGCCAGCAGCGAAGCTAACCAAGAGACCCAGTACTTC.

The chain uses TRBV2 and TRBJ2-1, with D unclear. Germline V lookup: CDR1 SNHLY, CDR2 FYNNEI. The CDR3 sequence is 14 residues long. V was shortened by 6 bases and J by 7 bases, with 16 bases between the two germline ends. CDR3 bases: TGTGCCAGCAGCCTTCTATTTGGGCCTAATGAGCAGTTCTTC. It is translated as CASSLLFGPNEQFF.

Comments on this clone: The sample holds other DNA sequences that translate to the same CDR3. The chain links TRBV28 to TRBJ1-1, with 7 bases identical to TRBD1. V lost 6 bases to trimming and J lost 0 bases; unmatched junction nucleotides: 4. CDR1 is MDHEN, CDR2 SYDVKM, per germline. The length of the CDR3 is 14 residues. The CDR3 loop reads CASRRTGLNTEAFF. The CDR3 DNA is TGTGCCAGCAGACGGACAGGTTTGAACACTGAAGCTTTCTTT.

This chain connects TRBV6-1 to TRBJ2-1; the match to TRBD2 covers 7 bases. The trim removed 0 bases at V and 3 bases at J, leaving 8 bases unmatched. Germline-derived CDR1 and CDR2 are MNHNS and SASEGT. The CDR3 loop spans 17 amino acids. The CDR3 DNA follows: TGTGCCAGCAGTGAAGCACCCCCGGGGGGACTCTACAATGAGCAGTTCTTC. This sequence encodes CASSEAPPGGLYNEQFF.

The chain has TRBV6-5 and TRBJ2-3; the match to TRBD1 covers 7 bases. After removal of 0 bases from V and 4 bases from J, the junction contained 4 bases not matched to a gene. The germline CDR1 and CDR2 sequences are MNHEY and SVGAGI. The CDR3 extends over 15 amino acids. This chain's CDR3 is CASSYSRGQADTQYF. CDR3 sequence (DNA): TGTGCCAGCAGTTACTCGAGGGGGCAGGCAGATACGCAGTATTTT.

CDR3 region: CASSLGSSTGELFF. For the CDR3, the DNA is TGCGCCAGCAGCTTGGGGTCCAGCACCGGGGAGCTGTTTTTT. The chain employs TRBV5-1 and TRBJ2-2; no definite D call. This CDR3 comprises 14 residues. Germline V gene lookup returns CDR1 SGHRS and CDR2 YFSETQ. Trimming removed 0 bases at V and 4 bases at J, with 7 bases between.

CDR3 nucleotide sequence: TGTGCCAGCAAAACACGGCCGGGAACCTACGAGCAGTACTTC. It yields the protein CASKTRPGTYEQYF. The rearrangement uses TRBV27 and TRBJ2-5; tentative D call: TRBD2 (5 bases). With the DNA end fitting TRBJ2-7 better, the J assignment may be wrong. This CDR3 spans 14 amino acids. CDR1 and CDR2 (germline): MNHEY, SMNVEV (reference sequence).

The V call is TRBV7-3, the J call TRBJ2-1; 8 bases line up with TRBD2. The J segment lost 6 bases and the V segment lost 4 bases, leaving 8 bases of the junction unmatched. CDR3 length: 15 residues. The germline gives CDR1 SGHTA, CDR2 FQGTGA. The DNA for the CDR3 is TGTGCCAGCAGCTCTACCGGGACTAGACTCAATGAGCAGTTCTTC. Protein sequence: CASSSTGTRLNEQFF.

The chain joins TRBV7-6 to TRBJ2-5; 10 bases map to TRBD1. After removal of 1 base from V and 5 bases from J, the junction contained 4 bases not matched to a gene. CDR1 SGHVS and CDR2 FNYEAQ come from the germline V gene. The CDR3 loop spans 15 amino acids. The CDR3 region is CASSLGDRGWETQYF. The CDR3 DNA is TGTGCCAGCAGCTTAGGGGACAGGGGTTGGGAGACCCAGTACTTC.

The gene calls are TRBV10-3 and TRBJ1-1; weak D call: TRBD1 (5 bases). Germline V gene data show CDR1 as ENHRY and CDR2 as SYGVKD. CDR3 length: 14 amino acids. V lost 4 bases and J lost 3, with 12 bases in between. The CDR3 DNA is TGTGCCATCAGTGTTAGGGGAATGGACACTGAAGCTTTCTTT. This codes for CAISVRGMDTEAFF.

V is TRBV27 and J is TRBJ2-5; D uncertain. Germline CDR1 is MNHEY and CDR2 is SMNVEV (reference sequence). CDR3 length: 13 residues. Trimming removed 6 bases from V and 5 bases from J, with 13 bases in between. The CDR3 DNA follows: TGTGCCAGCAGCCGACTCCCGTGGGAGACCCAGTACTTC. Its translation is CASSRLPWETQYF.